The next 17 T cell receptor beta chains were all read from a single sample in a study of cytomegalovirus exposure and HLA in healthy donors. Researchers ran the PCR with 60 Vbeta and 13 Jbeta primers. This table comes from immunoSEQ multiplex PCR, and its TCRdb copy is limited to in-frame clones, with some not included. This repertoire shows 200,000 to 250,000 clones, approximately 80% found once; its top ten account for 3.5% to 4%. The source material was PBMCs. Source of these receptors: a male donor in good health and CMV-seronegative.

The genes are TRBV7-9 and TRBJ2-7; D gene ambiguous. The germline gives CDR1 SEHNR, CDR2 FQNEAQ (reference sequence). This CDR3 spans 11 amino acids. Trimming pared 7 bases from V and 3 bases from J, leaving 7 bases between. Here the CDR3 reads CASNSYYEQYF. The CDR3 DNA follows: TGTGCCAGCAACTCGTACTACGAGCAGTACTTC.

The rearrangement joins TRBV5-4 to TRBJ2-3; TRBD2 might be the D (5 bases). Germline values: CDR1 SGHNT, CDR2 YYREEE (reference sequence). The CDR3 totals 14 residues. Trimming removed 4 bases from V and 3 bases from J, with 12 bases in between. The CDR3 DNA sequence: TGTGCCAGCAGCCGAACTAGACCTACAGATACGCAGTATTTT. Protein: CASSRTRPTDTQYF.

The chain carries TRBV19 and TRBJ2-2; D might be TRBD1 (6 bases). This CDR3 has 14 residues. V gave up 6 bases and J gave up 3 bases, with 11 bases separating them. Germline CDR1 and CDR2: LNHDA and SQIVND (reference sequence). CDR3 nucleotide sequence: TGTGCCAGTAGGTCCAGGGGCGACACCGGGGAGCTGTTTTTT. Its translation: CASRSRGDTGELFF.

This clone was observed once. This sequence joins TRBV18 and TRBJ2-2; D is possibly TRBD2 (6 bases). The CDR3 totals 15 residues. V was trimmed by 8 bases and J by 2 bases, leaving 15 bases between them. Germline loops: CDR1 KGHSH, CDR2 LQKENI. This CDR3 reads CASHQWGLNTGELFF. CDR3 DNA: TGTGCCAGCCACCAGTGGGGACTCAACACCGGGGAGCTGTTTTTT.

This chain links TRBV10-2 with TRBJ2-7, with 14 bases aligning to TRBD2. The CDR3 length is 17 residues. Losses at the gene ends were 4 bases for V and 3 bases for J; bases not matched to a gene: 8. CDR1 and CDR2 from the germline V gene are WSHSY and SAAADI. The CDR3 coding sequence is TGCGCCAGCAGTGTAGGGACTAGCGGGAGAACCCACTACGAGCAGTACTTC. Translating gives CASSVGTSGRTHYEQYF.

This clone was found a few times. This chain links TRBV28 with TRBJ1-1; the D gene is possibly TRBD1 (6 bases). Germline V gene lookup returns CDR1 MDHEN and CDR2 SYDVKM. Trimming removed 9 bases at V and 11 bases at J, with 16 bases between. The CDR3 consists of 11 residues. The CDR3 coding sequence is TGTGCCAGTCTGAGACAGGTTCGGGCTTTCTTT. Residues: CASLRQVRAFF.

This chain links TRBV10-1 with TRBJ2-5; TRBD2 matches at 8 bases. Per germline, CDR1 WNHNN and CDR2 SYGVQD (reference sequence). This CDR3 has 18 residues. V gave up 0 bases and J gave up 4 bases; unmatched junction bases: 13. The CDR3 loop reads CASSESRAAGGSLETQYF. CDR3 DNA: TGCGCCAGCAGTGAGTCGAGGGCCGCGGGAGGATCATTAGAGACCCAGTACTTC.

The V and J genes are TRBV4-1 and TRBJ2-7; 10 bases fit TRBD2. J gave up 2 bases and V 5 bases, and 3 bases lay outside the gene matches. Looked up from germline, CDR1 is MGHRA and CDR2 is YSYEKL. The CDR3 is made up of 14 amino acids. CDR3 protein: CASSSLAGPYEQYF. CDR3 nucleotide sequence: TGCGCCAGCAGCTCACTAGCGGGACCCTACGAGCAGTACTTC.

The rearrangement joins TRBV27 to TRBJ2-7; 14 nucleotides line up with TRBD2. V dropped 5 bases and J dropped 7; count of bases not matched to a gene: 13. Germline V gene data show CDR1 as MNHEY and CDR2 as SMNVEV (reference sequence). The CDR3 is 17 residues long. This chain's CDR3 is CASSLGLAGVLTREQYF. Here the CDR3 DNA reads TGTGCCAGCAGTCTGGGACTAGCGGGAGTCTTGACTAGGGAGCAGTACTTC.

This sequence joins TRBV29-1 and TRBJ2-7; 7 bases fit TRBD1. This CDR3 region has 14 residues. CDR1 is SQVTM and CDR2 is ANQGSEA in the germline V gene. Trimming removed 3 bases from V and 2 bases from J; junction bases left unmatched: 7. CDR3 residues: CSVDNRGNTYEQYF. The CDR3 bases are TGCAGCGTTGATAACAGGGGTAATACCTACGAGCAGTACTTC.

This chain connects TRBV5-1 to TRBJ2-7; 12 nucleotides align to TRBD1. The CDR3 extends over 15 amino acids. The germline CDR1 and CDR2 sequences are SGHRS and YFSETQ. The J segment lost 4 bases and the V segment lost 4 bases, leaving 6 bases of the junction unmatched. CDR3 sequence reads: CASSNRDRGRYEQYF. The CDR3 coding sequence is TGCGCCAGCAGCAACCGGGACAGGGGGCGATACGAGCAGTACTTC.

The chain has TRBV7-2 and TRBJ2-7, with 8 bases that match TRBD1. The CDR3 has 17 residues. From germline, CDR1 is SGHTA and CDR2 FQGNSA. With 0 bases clipped from V and 3 bases from J, the junction kept 10 bases outside the gene matches. Here the CDR3 reads CASSLARATGGLYEQYF. The CDR3 DNA sequence: TGTGCCAGCAGCTTAGCCCGAGCAACAGGGGGTCTCTACGAGCAGTACTTC.

This clone was recorded a few times. V and J are TRBV6-1 and TRBJ2-7; D gene ambiguous. Germline V gene lookup returns CDR1 MNHNS and CDR2 SASEGT. V lost 2 bases and J lost 1, with 15 bases in between. This CDR3 is built from 16 residues. The CDR3 DNA sequence: TGTGCCAGCAGTGAAAGCCAGGCCATTATTTCCTACGAGCAGTACTTC. Its translation is CASSESQAIISYEQYF.

The chain carries TRBV2 and TRBJ2-5; the D gene is possibly TRBD1 (6 bases). This CDR3 is built from 13 residues. Germline values: CDR1 SNHLY, CDR2 FYNNEI. Trimming removed 6 bases from V and 11 bases from J, with 19 bases in between. The CDR3 sequence: CASSREQGTTQYF. CDR3 coding DNA: TGTGCCAGCAGCCGAGAACAGGGAACAACGCAGTACTTC.

The genes are TRBV6-1 and TRBJ1-5; 8 nucleotides align to TRBD1. The CDR3 loop spans 18 amino acids. The ends lost 2 bases at V and 1 base at J; junction bases unmatched: 10. CDR1 is MNHNS and CDR2 is SASEGT in the germline V gene. The DNA for the CDR3 is TGTGCCAGCAGTGAACTCCCACCCCAGGGGGCAAGCAATCAGCCCCAGCATTTT. It codes for CASSELPPQGASNQPQHF.

The CDR3 is CASSEGRSLTEQYF. The CDR3 DNA reads as TGTGCCAGCAGTGAAGGCCGGAGCCTTACCGAGCAGTACTTC. This chain uses TRBV2 with TRBJ2-7; D gene ambiguous. Per the germline V gene, CDR1 is SNHLY and CDR2 is FYNNEI. The ends were cut back, 1 base at V and 6 bases at J, with 13 bases in the middle. CDR3 size: 14 residues.

The chain recombines TRBV18 with TRBJ1-4; the match to TRBD1 covers 8 bases. V trimming: 2 bases; J trimming: 5 bases; junction bases outside the gene matches: 10. CDR1 is KGHSH and CDR2 is LQKENI in the germline V gene. This CDR3 is built from 17 residues. This CDR3 reads CASSPRGTGTGNEKLFF. The CDR3 bases are TGTGCCAGCTCACCAAGAGGGACCGGGACAGGCAATGAAAAACTGTTTTTT.